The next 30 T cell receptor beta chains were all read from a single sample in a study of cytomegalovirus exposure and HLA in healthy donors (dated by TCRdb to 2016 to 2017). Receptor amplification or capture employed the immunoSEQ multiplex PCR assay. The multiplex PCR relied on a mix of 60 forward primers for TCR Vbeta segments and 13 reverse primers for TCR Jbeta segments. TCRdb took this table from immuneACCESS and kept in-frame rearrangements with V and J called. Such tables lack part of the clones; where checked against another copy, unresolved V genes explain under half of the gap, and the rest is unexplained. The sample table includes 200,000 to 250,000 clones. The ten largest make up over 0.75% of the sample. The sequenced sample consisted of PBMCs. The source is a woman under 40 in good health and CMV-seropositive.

CDR3 in amino acids: CASSLWGQGVSSYNEQFF. The CDR3 nucleotides read TGTGCCAGCAGTTTATGGGGCCAGGGGGTGAGCTCCTACAATGAGCAGTTCTTC. The chain joins TRBV27 to TRBJ2-1; 7 bases match TRBD1. With V trimmed by 1 base and J by 0 bases, 9 bases remained unmatched. Germline values: CDR1 MNHEY, CDR2 SMNVEV (reference sequence). The CDR3 has 18 amino acids.

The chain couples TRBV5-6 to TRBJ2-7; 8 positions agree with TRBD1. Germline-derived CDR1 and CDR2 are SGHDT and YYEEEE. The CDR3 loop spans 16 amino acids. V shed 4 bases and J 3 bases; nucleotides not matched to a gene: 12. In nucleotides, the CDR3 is TGTGCCAGCAGCCTAAAATTTCAGGACAGGGACTACGAGCAGTACTTC. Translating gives CASSLKFQDRDYEQYF. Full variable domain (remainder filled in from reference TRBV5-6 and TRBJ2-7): DAGVTQSPTHLIKTRGQQVTLRCSPKSGHDTVSWYQQALGQGPQFIFQYYEEEERQRGNFPDRFSGHQFPNYSSELNVNALLLGDSALYLCASSLKFQDRDYEQYFGPGTRLTVT.

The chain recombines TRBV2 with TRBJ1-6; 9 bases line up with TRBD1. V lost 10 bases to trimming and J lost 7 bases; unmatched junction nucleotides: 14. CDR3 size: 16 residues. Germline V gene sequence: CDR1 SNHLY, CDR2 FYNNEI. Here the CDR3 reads CAINQDRGNRNSPLHF. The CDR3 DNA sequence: TGTGCCATCAACCAGGACAGGGGAAATCGAAATTCACCCCTCCACTTT. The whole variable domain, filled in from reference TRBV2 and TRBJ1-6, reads EPEVTQTPSHQVTQMGQEVILRCVPISNHLYFYWYRQILGQKVEFLVSFYNNEISEKSEIFDDQFSVERPDGSNFTLKIRSTKLEDSAMYFCAINQDRGNRNSPLHFGNGTRLTVT.

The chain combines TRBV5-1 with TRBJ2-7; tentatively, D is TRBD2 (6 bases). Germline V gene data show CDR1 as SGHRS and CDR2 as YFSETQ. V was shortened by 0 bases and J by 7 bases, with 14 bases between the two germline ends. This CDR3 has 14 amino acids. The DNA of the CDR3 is TGCGCCAGCAGCTTGGACGTCGGGGGAATTGAGCAGTACTTC. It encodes CASSLDVGGIEQYF.

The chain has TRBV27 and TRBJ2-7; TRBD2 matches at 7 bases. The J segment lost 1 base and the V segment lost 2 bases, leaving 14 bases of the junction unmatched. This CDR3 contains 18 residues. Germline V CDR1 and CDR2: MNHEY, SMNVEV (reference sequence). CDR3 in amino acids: CASSLGPPTSINSYEQYF. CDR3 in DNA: TGTGCCAGCAGTTTAGGCCCCCCGACTAGCATAAATTCCTACGAGCAGTACTTC.

The CDR3 bases are TGCAGCGCGGGACAGGGGGATAGCGAGCAGTACTTC. Translation: CSAGQGDSEQYF. V and J are TRBV29-1 and TRBJ2-5; 11 positions match TRBD1. The DNA end is more similar to TRBJ2-7, so the J call may be wrong. Per germline, CDR1 SQVTM and CDR2 ANQGSEA. The CDR3 contains 12 residues.

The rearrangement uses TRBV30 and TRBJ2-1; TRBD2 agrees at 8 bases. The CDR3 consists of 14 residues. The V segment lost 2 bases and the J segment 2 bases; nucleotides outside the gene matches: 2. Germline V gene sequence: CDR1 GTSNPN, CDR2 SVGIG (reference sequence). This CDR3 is CAWSTSGPYNEQFF. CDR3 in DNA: TGTGCCTGGAGTACTAGCGGCCCCTACAATGAGCAGTTCTTC.

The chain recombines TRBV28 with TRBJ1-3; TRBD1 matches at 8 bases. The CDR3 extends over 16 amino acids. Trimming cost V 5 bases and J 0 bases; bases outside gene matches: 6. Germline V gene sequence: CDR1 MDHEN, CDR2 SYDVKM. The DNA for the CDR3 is TGTGCCAGCAGTAACTACAGGGGGAACTCTGGAAACACCATATATTTT. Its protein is CASSNYRGNSGNTIYF.

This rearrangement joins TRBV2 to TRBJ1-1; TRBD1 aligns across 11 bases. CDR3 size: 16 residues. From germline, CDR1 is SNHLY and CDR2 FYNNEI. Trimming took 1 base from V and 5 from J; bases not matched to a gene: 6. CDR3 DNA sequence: TGTGCCAGCAGTGAAGGGACAGGGGGCCGGGGAACTGAAGCTTTCTTT. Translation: CASSEGTGGRGTEAFF. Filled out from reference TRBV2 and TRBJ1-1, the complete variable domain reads EPEVTQTPSHQVTQMGQEVILRCVPISNHLYFYWYRQILGQKVEFLVSFYNNEISEKSEIFDDQFSVERPDGSNFTLKIRSTKLEDSAMYFCASSEGTGGRGTEAFFGQGTRLTVV.

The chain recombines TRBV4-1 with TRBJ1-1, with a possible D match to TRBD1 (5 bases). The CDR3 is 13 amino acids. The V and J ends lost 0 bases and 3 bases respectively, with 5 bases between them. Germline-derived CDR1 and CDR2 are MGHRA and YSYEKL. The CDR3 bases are TGCGCCAGCAGCCAAGACAGGGACACTGAAGCTTTCTTT. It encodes CASSQDRDTEAFF.

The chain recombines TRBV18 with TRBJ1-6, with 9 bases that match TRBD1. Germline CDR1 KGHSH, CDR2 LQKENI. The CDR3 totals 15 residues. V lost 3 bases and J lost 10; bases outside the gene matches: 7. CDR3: CASSPFDRGGSPLHF. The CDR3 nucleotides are TGTGCCAGCTCACCTTTCGACAGGGGGGGATCACCCCTCCACTTT.

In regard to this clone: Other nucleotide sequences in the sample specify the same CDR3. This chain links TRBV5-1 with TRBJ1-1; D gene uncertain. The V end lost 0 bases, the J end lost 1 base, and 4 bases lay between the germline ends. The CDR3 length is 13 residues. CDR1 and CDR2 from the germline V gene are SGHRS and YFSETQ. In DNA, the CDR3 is TGCGCCAGCAGCTTGGTAGCGAACACTGAAGCTTTCTTT. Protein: CASSLVANTEAFF.

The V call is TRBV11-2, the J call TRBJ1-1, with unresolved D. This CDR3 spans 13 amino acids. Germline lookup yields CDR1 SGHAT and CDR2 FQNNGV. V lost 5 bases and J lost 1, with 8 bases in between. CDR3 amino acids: CASSLTENTEAFF. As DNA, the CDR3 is TGTGCCAGCAGCCTAACAGAGAACACTGAAGCTTTCTTT.

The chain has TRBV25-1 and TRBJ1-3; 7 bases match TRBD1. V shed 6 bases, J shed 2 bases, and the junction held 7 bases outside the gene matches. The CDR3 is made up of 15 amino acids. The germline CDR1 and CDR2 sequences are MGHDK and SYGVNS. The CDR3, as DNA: TGTGCCAGCAGGGACCCTCAGGGGGCTGGAAACACCATATATTTT. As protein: CASRDPQGAGNTIYF.

This CDR3 reads CASTFFGSEETQYF. DNA of the CDR3: TGTGCCAGCACCTTTTTCGGGTCCGAAGAGACCCAGTACTTC. The V and J genes are TRBV6-1 and TRBJ2-5; the D is unclear. The V end lost 7 bases, the J end lost 3 bases, and 15 bases lay between the germline ends. Germline V gene sequence: CDR1 MNHNS, CDR2 SASEGT. This CDR3 is 14 amino acids long.

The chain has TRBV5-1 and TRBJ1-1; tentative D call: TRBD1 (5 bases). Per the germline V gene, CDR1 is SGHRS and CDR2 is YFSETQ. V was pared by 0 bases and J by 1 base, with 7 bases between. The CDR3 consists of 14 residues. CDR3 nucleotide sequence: TGCGCCAGCAGCTTGGCAGGGTCGAACACTGAAGCTTTCTTT. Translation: CASSLAGSNTEAFF.

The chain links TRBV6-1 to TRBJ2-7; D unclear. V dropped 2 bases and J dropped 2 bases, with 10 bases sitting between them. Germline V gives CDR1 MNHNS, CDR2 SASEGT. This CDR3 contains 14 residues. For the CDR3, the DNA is TGTGCCAGCAGTGAATATTGGCCCACCTACGAGCAGTACTTC. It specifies CASSEYWPTYEQYF.

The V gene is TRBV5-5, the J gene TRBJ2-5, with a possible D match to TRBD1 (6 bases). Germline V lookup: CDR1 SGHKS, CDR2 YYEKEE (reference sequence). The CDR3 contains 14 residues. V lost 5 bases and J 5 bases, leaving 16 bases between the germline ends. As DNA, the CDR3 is TGTGCCAGCAGACGGACAGCCCTGGCGGAGACCCAGTACTTC. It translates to CASRRTALAETQYF.

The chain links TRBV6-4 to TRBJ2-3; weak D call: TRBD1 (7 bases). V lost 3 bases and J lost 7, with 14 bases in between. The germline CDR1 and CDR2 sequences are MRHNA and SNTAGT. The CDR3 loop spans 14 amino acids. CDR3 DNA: TGTGCCAGCAGTGAGGCAGGGGGGTCGAATACGCAGTATTTT. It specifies CASSEAGGSNTQYF.

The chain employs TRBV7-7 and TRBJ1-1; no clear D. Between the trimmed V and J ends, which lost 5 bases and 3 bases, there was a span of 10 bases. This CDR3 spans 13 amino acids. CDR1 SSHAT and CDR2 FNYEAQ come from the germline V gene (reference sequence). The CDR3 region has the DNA TGTGCCAGCAGCCCCAACATACACACTGAAGCTTTCTTT. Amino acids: CASSPNIHTEAFF.

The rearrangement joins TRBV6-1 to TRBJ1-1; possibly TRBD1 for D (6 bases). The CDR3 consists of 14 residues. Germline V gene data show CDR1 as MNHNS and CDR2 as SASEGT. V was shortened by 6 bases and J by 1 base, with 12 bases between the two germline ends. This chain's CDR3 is CASSLRDKNTEAFF. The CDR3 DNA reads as TGTGCCAGCAGCCTCCGGGACAAGAACACTGAAGCTTTCTTT.

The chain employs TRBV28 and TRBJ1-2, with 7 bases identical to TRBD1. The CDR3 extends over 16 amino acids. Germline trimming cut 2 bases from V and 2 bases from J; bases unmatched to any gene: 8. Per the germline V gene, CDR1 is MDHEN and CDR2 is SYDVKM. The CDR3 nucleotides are TGTGCCAGCAGTTTAGGGTCAGGGGGTAGAAACTATGGCTACACCTTC. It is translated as CASSLGSGGRNYGYTF.

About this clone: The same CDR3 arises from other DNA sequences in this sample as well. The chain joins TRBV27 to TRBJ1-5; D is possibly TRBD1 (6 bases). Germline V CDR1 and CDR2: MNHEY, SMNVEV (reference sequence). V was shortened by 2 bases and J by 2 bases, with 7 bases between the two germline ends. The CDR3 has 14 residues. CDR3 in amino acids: CASSLRQGNQPQHF. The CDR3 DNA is TGTGCCAGCAGTTTAAGACAGGGCAATCAGCCCCAGCATTTT.

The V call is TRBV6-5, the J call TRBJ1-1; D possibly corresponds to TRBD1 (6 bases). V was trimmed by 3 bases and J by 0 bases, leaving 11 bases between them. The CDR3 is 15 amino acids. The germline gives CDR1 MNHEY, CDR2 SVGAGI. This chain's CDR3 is CASSYMDRMNTEAFF. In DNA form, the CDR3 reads TGTGCCAGCAGTTATATGGACAGAATGAACACTGAAGCTTTCTTT.

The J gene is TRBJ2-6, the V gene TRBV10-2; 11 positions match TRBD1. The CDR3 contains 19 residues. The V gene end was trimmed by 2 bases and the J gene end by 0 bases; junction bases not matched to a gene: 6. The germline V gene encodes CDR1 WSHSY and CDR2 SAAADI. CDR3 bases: TGCGCCAGCAGTGAGAGGACAGGGGGCAAAGGCTCTGGGGCCAACGTCCTGACTTTC. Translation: CASSERTGGKGSGANVLTF.

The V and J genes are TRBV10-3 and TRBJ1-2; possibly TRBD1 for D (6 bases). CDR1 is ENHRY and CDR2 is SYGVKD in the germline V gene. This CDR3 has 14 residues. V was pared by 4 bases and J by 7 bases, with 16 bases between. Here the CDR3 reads CAISGYREDSGYTF. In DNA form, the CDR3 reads TGTGCCATCAGTGGGTACAGGGAAGATAGTGGCTACACCTTC.

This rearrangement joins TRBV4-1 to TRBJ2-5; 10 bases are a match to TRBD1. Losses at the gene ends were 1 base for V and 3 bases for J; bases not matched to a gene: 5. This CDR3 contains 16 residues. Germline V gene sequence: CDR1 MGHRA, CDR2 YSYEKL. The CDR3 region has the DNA TGCGCCAGCAGCCAAGGGGCCGGGACAGGGGAAGAGACCCAGTACTTC. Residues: CASSQGAGTGEETQYF.

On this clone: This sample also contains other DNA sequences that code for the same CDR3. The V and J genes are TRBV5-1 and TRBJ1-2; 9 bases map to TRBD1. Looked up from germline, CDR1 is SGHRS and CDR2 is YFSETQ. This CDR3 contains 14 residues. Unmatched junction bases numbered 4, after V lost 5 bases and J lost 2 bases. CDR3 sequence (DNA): TGCGCCAGCAGGGGGACAGGGCTAAACTATGGCTACACCTTC. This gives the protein CASRGTGLNYGYTF.

Here the CDR3 reads CAWSVFRQETQYF. The CDR3 bases are TGTGCCTGGAGTGTATTTCGCCAAGAGACCCAGTACTTC. The rearrangement joins TRBV30 to TRBJ2-5; D is uncertain. Germline V gene data show CDR1 as GTSNPN and CDR2 as SVGIG (reference sequence). This CDR3 contains 13 residues. Trimming removed 0 bases from V and 1 base from J, with 6 bases in between.

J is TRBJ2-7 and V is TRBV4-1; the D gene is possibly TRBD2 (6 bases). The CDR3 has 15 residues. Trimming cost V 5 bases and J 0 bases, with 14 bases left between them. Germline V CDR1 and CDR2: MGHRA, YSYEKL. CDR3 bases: TGCGCCAGCAGCGCCGGGGGACTGAGCTCCTACGAGCAGTACTTC. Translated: CASSAGGLSSYEQYF.